This T cell receptor beta chain was identified during a study of identical twins. Points from the study as a whole: The authors drew conclusions from cross-sectional statistical analysis rather than following the same donors.

Addition of a universal primer site occurred through template switching, and cDNA carried unique molecular identifiers. TCRdb re-called the 5' RACE reads through MiXCR, storing one row per CDR3 protein. The data contain roughly 260,000 distinct CDR3 sequences, around 15% of them singletons. V lost 5 bases, J lost 5 bases, and 6 bases stayed unmatched. Germline assignment: CDR1 SGHTA and CDR2 FQGTGA. This CDR3 region has 14 residues. This clonotype was seen more than once but under ten times. Its target is not known. Donors were all healthy Caucasians. Material: memory (CD45RO+) T cells sorted from blood. This TCR was sampled from a woman in her late teens or twenties in good health. The rearrangement uses TRBV7-3 and TRBJ2-1; 7 bases fit TRBD2. The DNA of the CDR3 is TGTGCCAGCAGCCCGGGGGGTTGGGACAATGAGCAGTTCTTC. Its protein product is CASSPGGWDNEQFF.